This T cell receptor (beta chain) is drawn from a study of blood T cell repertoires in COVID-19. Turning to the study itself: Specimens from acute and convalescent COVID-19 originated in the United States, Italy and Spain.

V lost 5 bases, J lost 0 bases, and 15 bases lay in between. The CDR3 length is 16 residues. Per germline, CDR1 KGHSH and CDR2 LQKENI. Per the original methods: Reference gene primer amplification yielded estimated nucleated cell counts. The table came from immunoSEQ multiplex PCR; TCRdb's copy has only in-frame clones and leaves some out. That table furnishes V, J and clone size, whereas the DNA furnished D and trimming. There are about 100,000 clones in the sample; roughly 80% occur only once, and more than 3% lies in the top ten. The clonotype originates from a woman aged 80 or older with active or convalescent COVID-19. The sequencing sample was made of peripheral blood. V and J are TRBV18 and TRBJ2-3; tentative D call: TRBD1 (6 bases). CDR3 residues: CASSTTGLSSTDTQYF. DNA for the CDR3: TGTGCCAGCTCAACGACAGGACTCTCTAGCACAGATACGCAGTATTTT.